A selection of T cell receptor beta chains follows, all from one sample in a study of blood T cell repertoires in COVID-19. This table comes from immunoSEQ multiplex PCR, and its TCRdb copy is limited to in-frame clones, with some not included. The sample lists roughly 250,000 clones, roughly 86% occurring once. Source material: peripheral blood. The receptors were gathered from a man between 45 and 60 years old with acute or convalescent COVID-19. Both conserved end residues are part of each CDR3. A D gene is named only where the DNA matches it firmly. Some rows have no size entry. The others give once, few or many, or a class for an expanded clone.

clone_size j_call v_call d_call cdr3_aa cdr3_nt
once TRBJ1-2 TRBV14 NA CASSAPGTTVGSSGYTF TGTGCCAGCAGCGCACCGGGGACAACTGTGGGGAGTAGTGGCTACACCTTC
NA TRBJ2-3 TRBV24-1 NA CATSDHDRRGTDTQYF TGTGCCACCAGTGATCATGACCGACGGGGCACAGATACGCAGTATTTT
NA TRBJ2-3 TRBV5-1 NA CASSSTTTDTQYF TGCGCCAGCAGCTCGACTACCACAGATACGCAGTATTTT
NA TRBJ1-5 TRBV6-5 NA CASSKDAAPHQPQHF TGTGCCAGCAGTAAGGATGCGGCGCCGCATCAGCCCCAGCATTTT
NA TRBJ2-7 TRBV12-3/TRBV12-4 NA CASGRGGYEQYF TGTGCCAGTGGAAGGGGCGGCTACGAGCAGTACTTC
NA TRBJ2-5 TRBV10-3 NA CAISEAVQPQETQYF TGTGCCATCAGTGAGGCAGTACAGCCGCAAGAGACCCAGTACTTC
NA TRBJ1-2 TRBV27 TRBD1 CASSSPDRGKYGYTF TGTGCCAGCAGTTCACCGGACAGGGGGAAATATGGCTACACCTTC
NA TRBJ1-1 TRBV6-5 TRBD1 CASSRTGQGGTEAFF TGTGCCAGCAGCCGGACTGGACAGGGTGGAACTGAAGCTTTCTTT
NA TRBJ2-5 TRBV7-3 TRBD2 CASSSTAGGGETQYF TGTGCCAGCAGCTCTACAGCGGGGGGAGGAGAGACCCAGTACTTC
NA TRBJ2-5 TRBV7-2 TRBD1 CASSPQGQGVGTQYF TGTGCCAGCAGCCCCCAGGGACAGGGGGTAGGAACCCAGTACTTC
once TRBJ2-1 TRBV4-2 NA CASSQALWNEQFF TGTGCCAGCAGCCAGGCTTTGTGGAATGAGCAGTTCTTC
NA TRBJ1-2 TRBV6-5 NA CASSLNRVHGYTF TGTGCCAGCAGTTTAAACAGGGTCCATGGCTACACCTTC
once TRBJ1-2 TRBV4-1 NA CASSPGTYLGYTF TGCGCCAGCAGCCCCGGGACATACTTGGGCTACACCTTC
once TRBJ2-3 TRBV12-5 NA CASGRGDTQYF TGTGCTAGTGGTAGGGGTGATACGCAGTATTTT
NA TRBJ1-1 TRBV12-5 TRBD1 CAGETGTGGTEAFF TGTGCTGGGGAGACCGGGACAGGGGGCACTGAAGCTTTCTTT
NA TRBJ2-7 TRBV5-1 TRBD1 CASSLAGGSYEQYF TGCGCCAGCAGCTTGGCAGGGGGATCCTACGAGCAGTACTTC
few TRBJ2-7 TRBV25-1 NA CASRSQGYEQYF TGTGCCAGCAGATCACAGGGATACGAGCAGTACTTC
few TRBJ2-7 TRBV30 TRBD1 CAWSRQGPEQYF TGTGCCTGGTCCCGACAGGGTCCCGAGCAGTACTTC